These 13 T cell receptor beta chains share one sample of origin, sequenced in a study of blood T cell repertoires in COVID-19. The table came from immunoSEQ multiplex PCR; TCRdb's copy has only in-frame clones and leaves some out. The sample shows some 200,000 clones, roughly 80% of them seen only once. The specimen was peripheral blood. Every receptor here comes from a man aged 25-45 years with active or convalescent COVID-19.

This chain joins TRBV5-1 and TRBJ2-7, with 7 bases aligning to TRBD1. The germline V gene encodes CDR1 SGHRS and CDR2 YFSETQ. The junction had 6 bases not matched to a gene; V was cut back by 0 bases and J by 3 bases. This CDR3 is 15 amino acids long. CDR3 DNA sequence: TGCGCCAGCAGCTTGGTCGCAGGGGGAGTCTACGAGCAGTACTTC. Translation: CASSLVAGGVYEQYF.

The chain employs TRBV12-3 or TRBV12-4 and TRBJ2-4; D is unresolved. There are 13 residues in the CDR3. V lost 8 bases to trimming and J lost 3 bases, with 11 bases between them. CDR3 nucleotides: TGTGCCAGCGGCGGAGAGGTCAAAAACATTCAGTACTTC. It specifies CASGGEVKNIQYF.

This chain connects TRBV27 to TRBJ2-2; possible D gene TRBD2, 6 bases. The CDR3 is 17 residues long. V was shortened by 2 bases and J by 1 base, with 14 bases between the two germline ends. From germline, CDR1 is MNHEY and CDR2 SMNVEV (reference sequence). Written as DNA, the CDR3 is TGTGCCAGCAGTTTAAGCAAGCGGGCGCGGAACACCGGGGAGCTGTTTTTT. It yields the protein CASSLSKRARNTGELFF.

V usage is TRBV6-5 and J usage is TRBJ1-2; 7 bases are shared with TRBD1. The CDR3 length is 12 residues. Germline loops: CDR1 MNHEY, CDR2 SVGAGI. V lost 7 bases, J lost 7 bases, and 6 bases stayed unmatched. CDR3 nucleotide sequence: TGTGCCAGCACCCGGACAGGAGGTGGCTACACCTTC. It translates to CASTRTGGGYTF.

The J gene is TRBJ2-3, the V gene TRBV13; 10 bases agree with TRBD2. CDR3 length equals 16 residues. V gave up 2 bases and J gave up 1 base; unmatched junction bases: 3. Germline V gene lookup returns CDR1 PRHDT and CDR2 FYEKMQ (reference sequence). The CDR3 protein is CASSLSLAGGTDTQYF. The CDR3 nucleotides read TGTGCCAGCAGCTTAAGTCTAGCGGGAGGCACAGATACGCAGTATTTT.

The rearrangement links TRBV12-3 or TRBV12-4 to TRBJ1-2; D call uncertain. V was pared by 3 bases and J by 4 bases, with 6 bases between. The length of the CDR3 is 12 residues. The CDR3 region has the DNA TGTGCCAGCAGTTTGGAGGGCTATGGCTACACCTTC. Translated: CASSLEGYGYTF.

The rearrangement joins TRBV25-1 to TRBJ2-1; TRBD2 aligns across 7 bases. The CDR3 length is 16 residues. V was clipped by 6 bases and J by 6 bases; unmatched bases: 14. From germline, CDR1 is MGHDK and CDR2 SYGVNS. DNA for the CDR3: TGTGCCAGCAGGGGGGGGACTTTCCACATGGTCAATGAGCAGTTCTTC. It translates to CASRGGTFHMVNEQFF. Drawing the rest from reference TRBV25-1 and TRBJ2-1, the complete variable domain is EADIYQTPRYLVIGTGKKITLECSQTMGHDKMYWYQQDPGMELHLIHYSYGVNSTEKGDLSSESTVSRIRTEHFPLTLESARPSHTSQYLCASRGGTFHMVNEQFFGPGTRLTVL.

This clone was picked up a small number of times. The chain joins TRBV30 to TRBJ1-6, with 10 positions matching TRBD1. V dropped 7 bases and J dropped 14; count of bases not matched to a gene: 8. CDR1 is GTSNPN and CDR2 is SVGIG in the germline V gene (reference sequence). The CDR3 is 12 residues long. Here the CDR3 reads CASGQGFGTLHF. The CDR3 DNA follows: TGTGCCTCGGGACAGGGGTTTGGCACCCTCCACTTT.

This sequence joins TRBV19 and TRBJ1-5, with D possibly being TRBD1 (6 bases). The V and J ends lost 4 bases and 7 bases respectively, with 11 bases between them. Germline assignment: CDR1 LNHDA and CDR2 SQIVND (reference sequence). CDR3 length: 13 amino acids. This CDR3 reads CASSKAGAQPQHF. The CDR3 DNA is TGTGCCAGTAGTAAGGCAGGGGCCCAGCCCCAGCATTTT.

The chain recombines TRBV24-1 with TRBJ2-1; 7 nucleotides agree with TRBD1. CDR1 and CDR2 from the germline V gene are KGHDR and SFDVKD. The CDR3 has 13 residues. J was trimmed by 8 bases and V by 7 bases; bases with no gene match: 7. The CDR3 here is CATRYAGGDEQFF. The DNA for the CDR3 is TGTGCCACCAGATATGCAGGGGGTGATGAGCAGTTCTTC.

The chain is built from TRBV30 and TRBJ1-4; D remains unclear. Trimming removed 0 bases at V and 5 bases at J, with 10 bases between. Germline loops: CDR1 GTSNPN, CDR2 SVGIG (reference sequence). The CDR3 has 14 amino acids. The DNA for the CDR3 is TGTGCCTGGAGTGTACCCCCAGTGAATGAAAAACTGTTTTTT. Translation gives CAWSVPPVNEKLFF.

V gene TRBV3-1 (or the pseudogene TRBV3-2) combines with J gene TRBJ1-1; 8 bases match TRBD1. V gave up 4 bases and J gave up 0 bases; unmatched junction bases: 4. The CDR3 extends over 15 amino acids. Germline V gene sequence: CDR1 LGHDT, CDR2 YNNKEL (reference sequence). The CDR3 DNA reads as TGTGCCAGCAGCCTGGGGACAGGCGTGAACACTGAAGCTTTCTTT. Translation: CASSLGTGVNTEAFF.

V is TRBV10-3 and J is TRBJ2-1; 10 nucleotides line up with TRBD2. There are 14 residues in the CDR3. Looked up from germline, CDR1 is ENHRY and CDR2 is SYGVKD. V lost 0 bases, J lost 13 bases, and 6 bases stayed unmatched. The CDR3 DNA sequence: TGTGCCATCAGTGAGTCATTAGCGGGGGGACCTCAGTTCTTC. It yields the protein CAISESLAGGPQFF.